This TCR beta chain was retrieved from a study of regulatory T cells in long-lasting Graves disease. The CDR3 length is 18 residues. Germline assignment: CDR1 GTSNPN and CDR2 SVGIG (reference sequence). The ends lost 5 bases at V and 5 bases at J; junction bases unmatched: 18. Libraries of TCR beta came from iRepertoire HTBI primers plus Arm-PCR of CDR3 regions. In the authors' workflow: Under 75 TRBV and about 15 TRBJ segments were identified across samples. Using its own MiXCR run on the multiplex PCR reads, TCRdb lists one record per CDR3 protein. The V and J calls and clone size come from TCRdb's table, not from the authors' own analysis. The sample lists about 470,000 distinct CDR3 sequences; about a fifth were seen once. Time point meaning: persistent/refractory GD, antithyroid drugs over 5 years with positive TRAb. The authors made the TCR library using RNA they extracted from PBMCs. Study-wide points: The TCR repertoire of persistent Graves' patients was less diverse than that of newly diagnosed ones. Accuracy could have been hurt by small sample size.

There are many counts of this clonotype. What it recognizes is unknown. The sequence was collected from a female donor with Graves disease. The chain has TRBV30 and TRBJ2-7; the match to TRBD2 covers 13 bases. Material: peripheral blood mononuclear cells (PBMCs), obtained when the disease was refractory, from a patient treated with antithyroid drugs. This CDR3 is CAWEGRTKTSGRINEQYF. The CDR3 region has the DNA TGTGCCTGGGAAGGACGGACGAAGACTAGCGGGAGGATAAACGAGCAGTACTTC.